This is a list of T cell receptor beta chains from one sample in a study of shared clonotypes between healthy human individuals. Method: immunoSEQ multiplex PCR; TCRdb's copy keeps in-frame clones and lacks some. The sample holds approximately 2,000,000 clones, approximately 92% seen once. Sequenced input: naive CD8+ T cells from PBMCs. These receptors were taken from a man aged 18 to 30 in good health. Some clones in this sample may be carry-over from other donors' samples. Both conserved end residues are part of each CDR3. A D gene is named only where the DNA matches it firmly. The listing skips clone size in some rows; elsewhere it reads once, few, many or a size class.

TRBJ2-3 . . TRBV7-8 TGTGCCAGCAGCTTAGGGGGAGTAGTAGATACGCAGTATTTT CASSLGGVVDTQYF
TRBJ2-1 TRBD2 once TRBV7-9 TGTGCCAGCAGCGGTCAGGGACTAGCGAAATACAATGAGCAGTTCTTC CASSGQGLAKYNEQFF
TRBJ2-7 . . TRBV20-1 TGCAGTGCCAGCCCAAGCCCCGAGCAGTACTTC CSASPSPEQYF
TRBJ1-1 TRBD1 . TRBV10-3 TGTGCCACACACGCCGGGACAGGGAACACTGAAGCTTTCTTT CATHAGTGNTEAFF
TRBJ2-3 . . TRBV9 TGTGCCAGCAGCCCCACCGGGAAGGGGACTGCCCGTACGCAGTATTTT CASSPTGKGTARTQYF
TRBJ2-1 . . TRBV13 TGTGCCAGCAGCTTAGGACAGGACAATGAGCAGTTCTTC CASSLGQDNEQFF
TRBJ2-2 . . TRBV4-1 TGCGCCAGCAGCCAAGATGGTAGGAGGGGCACCGGGGAGCTGTTTTTT CASSQDGRRGTGELFF
TRBJ2-6 . . TRBV27 TGTGCCAGCAGTATCGTCTCTGGGGCCAACGTCCTGACTTTC CASSIVSGANVLTF
TRBJ2-3 TRBD1 . TRBV27 TGTGCCAGCAGTCTGACAGGGGGCTATCTAATAGGAGATACGCAGTATTTT CASSLTGGYLIGDTQYF
TRBJ2-2 . . TRBV4-2 TGTGCCAGCAGGGGGGGATTGGGGGAGCTGTTTTTT CASRGGLGELFF